This entry is about one T cell receptor (beta chain). Its antigen is unknown. Base qualities are missing; no much larger clone stands one base away. V is pared back by 1 base and J by 10 bases, with 11 bases lying between the germline termini. According to the germline V gene, CDR1 reads SGHAT and CDR2 reads FQNNGV. From the cysteine through the phenylalanine, the CDR3 covers 14 amino acids. Only CDR3 DNA is held: 42 bases, read in frame from base 1. This entry is derived from a study of CD8 T cells in ankylosing spondylitis (dated by TCRdb to 2016 to 2017). Context from the whole study: To find TCR variants linked to disease, the study profiled T cell receptor beta repertoires in ankylosing spondylitis patients and healthy donors. The whole study cohort included over a hundred healthy donors and about two dozen ankylosing spondylitis patients. Peripheral blood samples were taken, and synovial fluid was additionally collected from ankylosing spondylitis patients.

The listed sequencing device is Illumina HiSeq 2500. Quantitative 5'-RACE with molecular barcodes was the method used to prepare the TCR beta libraries. In the source study's methods: A new computational method, built on a probabilistic model of VDJ rearrangement, was used to identify disease-linked TCR variants. TCRdb reprocessing: public reads trimmed at Q25 with fastp, clones called with MiXCR, in-frame beta chains kept. Rows are combined by CDR3 protein, so each entry shows the most common genes and DNA. What appears here as the V and J calls and clone size reflects TCRdb's work, not the paper's. In this sample the table shows about 300,000 distinct CDR3 sequences, roughly 20% of which occur a single time. The ten largest clones represent 3.5% of the sample. Study-wide conclusions, independent of this receptor: Some motif variants had previously been reported in the synovial fluid and blood of reactive arthritis patients, which suggests shared mechanisms of disease initiation. A TCR beta motif made up of several highly homologous amino acid variants appeared to be characteristic of blood from ankylosing spondylitis patients. The disease-linked clones were reported to be significantly enriched in matched synovial fluid samples from ankylosing spondylitis patients. In peripheral blood, the disease-linked clones were found at relatively low frequencies and had a CD8+ phenotype.

Sequences were obtained from blood, either unsorted or a sorted T cell fraction (not recorded which). This sequence uses TRBV11-2 and TRBJ1-6, with no confident D gene call. The source is a female donor with ankylosing spondylitis or in good health (not recorded which). The nucleotides read TGTGCCAGCAGCTTAGCCCCCAGCTCATCACCCCTCCACTTT. This is translated as CASSLAPSSSPLHF.